The rows below give T cell receptor beta chains drawn from one sample of a study of T cells in Graves' hyperthyroidism and ophthalmopathy. TCRdb called the multiplex PCR reads again in MiXCR, with one record for every CDR3 protein. The sample holds roughly 420,000 distinct CDR3 sequences, around 14% seen once. The sample comprised blood. Every receptor here comes from a woman aged 18-29 years with Graves' hyperthyroidism. Both conserved end residues are part of each CDR3. A D gene is named only where the DNA matches it firmly. Not all rows give a size; the values are once, few, many and, for expanded clones, a class.

V	D	J	size	CDR3	DNA
TRBV2	-	TRBJ2-1	many	CAGSGEGNEQFF	TGTGCCGGGAGTGGAGAGGGTAATGAGCAGTTCTTC
TRBV20-1	-	TRBJ2-7	many	CSASGGGTNNYEQYF	TGCAGTGCTAGTGGTGGGGGAACAAATAACTACGAGCAGTACTTC
TRBV10-2	TRBD1	TRBJ1-6	-	CASSHGQETYNSPLHF	TGCGCCAGCAGTCACGGACAGGAAACATATAATTCACCCCTCCACTTT
TRBV29-1	-	TRBJ2-7	many	CSVVVGQAGGKQYF	TGCAGCGTTGTGGTCGGACAGGCTGGGGGGAAGCAGTACTTC
TRBV19	-	TRBJ1-4	many	CASSIRGGGDEKLFF	TGTGCCAGTAGTATTCGCGGGGGCGGAGATGAAAAACTGTTTTTT
TRBV6-1	TRBD1	TRBJ1-2	few	CASRSSPGQGTYGYTF	TGTGCCAGCAGATCATCCCCGGGACAGGGGACCTATGGCTACACCTTC
TRBV27	-	TRBJ2-4	-	CASSLSLAKNIQYF	TGTGCCAGCAGTTTATCTCTAGCCAAAAACATTCAGTACTTC
TRBV9	-	TRBJ2-3	-	CASSVVGTADTQYF	TGTGCCAGCAGCGTAGTGGGCACGGCGGATACGCAGTATTTT
TRBV27	TRBD2	TRBJ2-5	many	CASSLRPVGTSGRRETQYF	TGTGCCAGCAGTTTACGGCCTGTAGGGACTAGCGGGAGAAGGGAGACCCAGTACTTC
TRBV6-6	-	TRBJ1-2	many	CASSYSEMGRLGYTF	TGTGCCAGCAGTTACTCCGAGATGGGCAGGCTCGGCTACACCTTC
TRBV7-9	-	TRBJ1-1	-	CASSLVEVNTEAFF	TGTGCCAGCAGCCTGGTAGAGGTGAACACTGAAGCTTTCTTT